This TCR beta chain was sequenced for a study of CD8 T cells in ankylosing spondylitis. A quantitative 5'-RACE method, one with molecular barcodes, was used to make TCR beta libraries. A single record per CDR3 protein comes from TCRdb applying MiXCR to the 5' RACE reads. In the table there are 200,000 to 250,000 distinct CDR3 sequences, approximately 7.3% of which are singletons. Study-wide results and limits: Relatively rare in peripheral blood, disease-linked clones were also CD8+. Significant enrichment of disease-linked clones was reportedly seen in matched ankylosing spondylitis synovial fluid. Among TCR beta sequences, a motif of eight highly homologous variants appeared characteristic of ankylosing spondylitis blood.

This CDR3 is built from 11 residues. Trimming stripped 0 bases from V and 3 bases from J, with 2 bases between. CDR1 and CDR2 from the germline V gene are DFQATT and SNEGSKA (reference sequence). This clonotype appeared many times. Its specificity is not known. The V call is TRBV20-1, the J call TRBJ1-2, with D unresolved. Sequencing was carried out using blood, either unsorted or a sorted T cell fraction (not recorded which). The sequence was obtained from a male donor with ankylosing spondylitis. The CDR3: CSARDDYGYTF. The CDR3 DNA reads as TGCAGTGCTAGAGACGACTATGGCTACACCTTC.